This T cell receptor (beta chain) came from a study of OX40 agonist ivuxolimab in advanced cancers. In germline, CDR1 is SGHTA, CDR2 FQGNSA. This CDR3 region has 13 residues. V dropped 5 bases and J dropped 3 bases, with 10 bases sitting between them. In this sample, this clone turned up once. TCRdb's table, derived via immunoSEQ multiplex PCR, lists solely in-frame clones and lacks some. The table shows 70,000 to 95,000 clones, with around 87% occurring only once. Blood draws occurred at baseline, cycle 4 day 1, and cycle 7 day 1. The source was CD4+ or CD8+ T cells sorted from blood, collected in a trial of the OX40 agonist ivuxolimab. The clonotype comes from an adult with an advanced solid tumor such as melanoma, head and neck, liver or kidney cancer. The V call is TRBV7-2, the J call TRBJ2-5; D ambiguous. CDR3 loop: CASSPQAKETQYF. DNA of the CDR3: TGTGCCAGCAGCCCCCAAGCGAAAGAGACCCAGTACTTC.